Presented here are 6 T cell receptor beta chains from one specimen sequenced in a study of blood T cell repertoires in COVID-19. TCRdb's copy holds only in-frame clones and misses some; the assay was immunoSEQ multiplex PCR. This sample has approximately 250,000 clones, with 86% found just once. The sample taken for sequencing was peripheral blood. The receptors stem from a woman in her 70s with COVID-19, enrolled during active disease.

This rearrangement joins TRBV7-2 to TRBJ2-5, with TRBD1 matching over 8 bases. Trimming removed 5 bases from V and 3 bases from J; junction bases left unmatched: 5. The CDR3 consists of 14 residues. The V gene's germline CDR1 is SGHTA and CDR2 FQGNSA. CDR3 sequence reads: CASSQPGQEETQYF. CDR3 DNA sequence: TGTGCCAGCAGCCAGCCGGGACAGGAAGAGACCCAGTACTTC. Full variable domain (rest looked up from reference TRBV7-2 and TRBJ2-5): GAGVSQSPSNKVTEKGKDVELRCDPISGHTALYWYRQSLGQGLEFLIYFQGNSAPDKSGLPSDRFSAERTGGSVSTLTIQRTQQEDSAVYLCASSQPGQEETQYFGPGTRLLVL.

J is TRBJ1-5 and V is TRBV4-1; a possible D gene is TRBD1 (6 bases). The germline V gene has CDR1 MGHRA and CDR2 YSYEKL. The CDR3 length is 17 residues. V lost 4 bases and J lost 4, with 20 bases in between. Here the CDR3 reads CASSLYYEGQGNQPQHF. Here the CDR3 DNA reads TGCGCCAGCAGCCTATACTACGAGGGGCAGGGGAATCAGCCCCAGCATTTT.

The rearrangement uses TRBV21-1 and TRBJ1-6. TRBV21-1 is listed as a pseudogene. The CDR3 has 14 amino acids. CDR3 DNA sequence: TGTGCCAGCAGCAAACCGAGCTTAAATTCACCCCTCCACTTT. Residues: CASSKPSLNSPLHF.

Comments on this clone: Other DNA sequences in this specimen translate into the identical CDR3. This chain joins TRBV12-3 or TRBV12-4 and TRBJ2-5; D gene uncertain. V lost 3 bases to trimming and J lost 5 bases, with 4 bases between them. The CDR3 spans 11 residues. The CDR3 reads CASSFGETQYF. The CDR3 DNA sequence: TGTGCCAGCAGTTTCGGGGAGACCCAGTACTTC.

This sequence joins TRBV7-2 and TRBJ2-1; D uncertain. Between the trimmed V and J ends, which lost 2 bases and 3 bases, there was a span of 8 bases. The CDR3 length is 14 residues. The germline V gene encodes CDR1 SGHTA and CDR2 FQGNSA. The CDR3 sequence: CASSLRPGYNEQFF. CDR3 nucleotides: TGTGCCAGCAGCTTAAGGCCAGGCTACAATGAGCAGTTCTTC.

This chain uses TRBV27 with TRBJ2-7; D is perhaps TRBD1 (6 bases). In germline, CDR1 is MNHEY, CDR2 SMNVEV (reference sequence). This CDR3 is 12 amino acids long. V gave up 9 bases and J gave up 5 bases, with 14 bases separating them. The DNA for the CDR3 is TGTGCCAGTTACACAGGGAACAACGAGCAGTACTTC. Translating gives CASYTGNNEQYF.